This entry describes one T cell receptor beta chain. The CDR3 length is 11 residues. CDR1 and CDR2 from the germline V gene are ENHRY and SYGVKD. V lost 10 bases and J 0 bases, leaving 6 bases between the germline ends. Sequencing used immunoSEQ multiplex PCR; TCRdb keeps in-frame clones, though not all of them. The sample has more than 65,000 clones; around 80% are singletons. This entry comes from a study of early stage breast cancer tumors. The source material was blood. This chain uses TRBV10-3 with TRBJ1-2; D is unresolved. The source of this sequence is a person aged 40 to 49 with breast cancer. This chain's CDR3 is CATQANYGYTF. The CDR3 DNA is TGTGCCACCCAGGCTAACTATGGCTACACCTTC.